Below, one T cell receptor (beta chain) is given with its context. This record belongs to a study of blood T cell repertoires in COVID-19. In the study overall: Whether acute or convalescent, the COVID-19 samples came from the United States, Italy and Spain. In each case, the material was cDNA or gDNA derived from T cells, B-cell-depleted T cells, or PBMCs.

Original methodology: Amplified reference gene primers provided the basis for estimating nucleated cell counts. Measured with immunoSEQ multiplex PCR; TCRdb has only the in-frame clones, and not every one. Clonal size and the V and J genes are those of that table, whereas D and trimming came from the DNA. The sample yields about 260,000 clones, approximately 86% seen once. Sequenced input: peripheral blood. This clonotype originated in a man aged 40-49 years with active or convalescent COVID-19.

This CDR3 is CASSTGQEETISGANVLTF. CDR3 in DNA: TGTGCCAGTAGTACTGGACAGGAGGAAACTATCTCTGGGGCCAACGTCCTGACTTTC. The chain uses TRBV19 and TRBJ2-6; 7 bases map to TRBD1. V shed 4 bases, J shed 0 bases, and the junction held 12 bases outside the gene matches. The CDR3 has 19 amino acids. Germline lookup yields CDR1 LNHDA and CDR2 SQIVND (reference sequence).